The clone carrying this TCR beta chain was seen a handful of times. The antigen remains unidentified. The ends were cut back, 3 bases at V and 7 bases at J, with 15 bases in the middle. This CDR3 region has 14 residues. Germline CDR1 is SGHVS and CDR2 is FQNEAQ. This entry belongs to a study of T cell repertoires in cytomegalovirus infection. TCRdb re-called the reads through MiXCR, storing one row per CDR3 protein. Of 750,000 to 950,000 distinct CDR3 sequences listed, 29% were seen once; the top ten hold around 13%. The starting material was cultured CD8+ T cells from PBMCs, obtained from culture after CMV antigen stimulation. The chain has TRBV7-8 and TRBJ1-2; D is undetermined. The TCR was taken from a human donor in good health (CMV status not recorded). Some clones in this sample may be carry-over from other donors' samples. CDR3 nucleotide sequence: TGTGCCAGCAGCTTGGGAACGCCGGTTTTTGGCTACACCTTC. This translates into CASSLGTPVFGYTF. The whole variable domain, remainder taken from reference TRBV7-8 and TRBJ1-2, is GAGVSQSPRYKVAKRGQDVALRCDPISGHVSLFWYQQALGQGPEFLTYFQNEAQLDKSGLPSDRFFAERPEGSVSTLKIQRTQQEDSAVYLCASSLGTPVFGYTFGSGTRLTVV.